These 11 T cell receptor beta chains came from one sample sequenced in a study of blood T cells in healthy people across ages. A second about 6 to 12 cycle PCR used barcoded and J-beta primers. TCRdb called the 5' RACE reads again in MiXCR, with one record for every CDR3 protein. This sample has roughly 700,000 distinct CDR3 sequences, with about 52% found just once. Sequenced input: blood. The source of these receptors is a woman in her sixties in good health.

The chain has TRBV5-1 and TRBJ2-1; a possible D gene is TRBD2 (5 bases). V was shortened by 4 bases and J by 5 bases, with 19 bases between the two germline ends. The length of the CDR3 is 16 residues. Germline V gives CDR1 SGHRS, CDR2 YFSETQ. CDR3 DNA: TGCGCCAGCAGCCACGTCCACTGGGAGAGGGACAATGAGCAGTTCTTC. Its protein product is CASSHVHWERDNEQFF. Complete variable domain (other parts from reference TRBV5-1 and TRBJ2-1): KAGVTQTPRYLIKTRGQQVTLSCSPISGHRSVSWYQQTPGQGLQFLFEYFSETQRNKGNFPGRFSGRQFSNSRSEMNVSTLELGDSALYLCASSHVHWERDNEQFFGPGTRLTVL.

The chain uses TRBV20-1 and TRBJ1-1; 8 bases match TRBD1. The CDR3 has 13 amino acids. Germline V gene lookup returns CDR1 DFQATT and CDR2 SNEGSKA (reference sequence). The V and J ends lost 5 bases and 4 bases, in that order; junction bases with no gene match: 6. The CDR3 nucleotides are TGCAGTGCTCCAGGACAGGGACGCACTGAAGCTTTCTTT. It yields the protein CSAPGQGRTEAFF.

This clonotype was seen more than once but under ten times. The rearrangement joins TRBV29-1 to TRBJ2-1, with 11 bases aligning to TRBD2. This CDR3 has 15 amino acids. J gave up 1 base and V 8 bases, and 7 bases lay outside the gene matches. Looked up from germline, CDR1 is SQVTM and CDR2 is ANQGSEA. CDR3 in amino acids: CSTPTSGTSYNEQFF. CDR3 nucleotides: TGCAGCACACCGACTAGCGGGACTTCCTACAATGAGCAGTTCTTC.

The J gene is TRBJ2-7, the V gene TRBV6-2 or TRBV6-3; D unresolved. Germline V gives CDR1 MNHEY, CDR2 SVGEGT. The CDR3 has 12 amino acids. V was trimmed by 9 bases and J by 0 bases, leaving 9 bases between them. The CDR3 bases are TGTGCCAGTCGGGTTGGCTCCTACGAGCAGTACTTC. Translating it yields CASRVGSYEQYF.

The J gene is TRBJ1-2, the V gene TRBV9; 7 bases agree with TRBD1. Germline CDR1 reads SGDLS; CDR2 reads YYNGEE. The ends lost 6 bases at V and 7 bases at J; junction bases unmatched: 9. The CDR3 is 13 residues long. CDR3 in amino acids: CASKGEGASGYTF. CDR3 nucleotide sequence: TGTGCCAGCAAGGGGGAGGGGGCGTCTGGCTACACCTTC. Filled out from reference TRBV9 and TRBJ1-2, the complete variable domain reads DSGVTQTPKHLITATGQRVTLRCSPRSGDLSVYWYQQSLDQGLQFLIQYYNGEERAKGNILERFSAQQFPDLHSELNLSSLELGDSALYFCASKGEGASGYTFGSGTRLTVV.

This clonotype has a single count. V and J are TRBV27 and TRBJ2-1; possibly TRBD1 for D (6 bases). The CDR3 extends over 15 amino acids. Germline V gene sequence: CDR1 MNHEY, CDR2 SMNVEV (reference sequence). Trimming took off 6 bases at V and 3 bases at J, with 15 bases between the two ends. CDR3 loop: CASSPRGKGYNEQFF. The CDR3 nucleotides read TGTGCCAGCAGCCCGAGGGGGAAAGGCTACAATGAGCAGTTCTTC.

V usage is TRBV29-1 and J usage is TRBJ1-2, with 7 bases fitting TRBD1. V was pared by 6 bases and J by 2 bases, with 6 bases of the junction left unmatched. This CDR3 has 13 residues. Germline CDR1 is SQVTM and CDR2 is ANQGSEA. The CDR3 is CSVGTDLNYGYTF. The CDR3, as DNA: TGCAGCGTAGGGACAGATCTCAACTATGGCTACACCTTC.

The rearrangement uses TRBV7-8 and TRBJ2-6; no clear D gene. V was clipped by 5 bases and J by 0 bases, with 14 bases between them. CDR3 length: 17 amino acids. The germline gives CDR1 SGHVS, CDR2 FQNEAQ. Here the CDR3 reads CASSPGDLNSGANVLTF. The CDR3 DNA reads TGTGCCAGCAGCCCAGGCGATCTAAACTCTGGGGCCAACGTCCTGACTTTC. Together with reference TRBV7-8 and TRBJ2-6, the CDR3 gives the full variable domain: GAGVSQSPRYKVAKRGQDVALRCDPISGHVSLFWYQQALGQGPEFLTYFQNEAQLDKSGLPSDRFFAERPEGSVSTLKIQRTQQEDSAVYLCASSPGDLNSGANVLTFGAGSRLTVL.

V gene TRBV4-1 combines with J gene TRBJ2-3; TRBD1 might be the D (6 bases). The V end lost 2 bases, the J end lost 0 bases, and 18 bases lay between the germline ends. The CDR3 contains 18 residues. Germline CDR1 reads MGHRA; CDR2 reads YSYEKL. CDR3 bases: TGCGCCAGCAGCCAAAGCAGGGGACGGGGCCCTAGCACAGATACGCAGTATTTT. Translating gives CASSQSRGRGPSTDTQYF.

This clonotype was observed a single time. The chain has TRBV12-3 or TRBV12-4 and TRBJ2-1; TRBD2 is a possible D gene (5 bases). This CDR3 comprises 12 residues. V lost 6 bases and J lost 3, with 6 bases in between. The CDR3 sequence: CASRAVYNEQFF. The CDR3 DNA is TGTGCCAGCAGAGCGGTCTACAATGAGCAGTTCTTC.

This clonotype was detected a few times. The V and J genes are TRBV20-1 and TRBJ1-2, with D perhaps matching TRBD1 (6 bases). Per the germline V gene, CDR1 is DFQATT and CDR2 is SNEGSKA (reference sequence). V was cut by 7 bases and J by 0 bases, with 15 bases left in between. The CDR3 has 14 residues. The CDR3 sequence: CSGDNRDSNYGYTF. The CDR3 DNA follows: TGCAGTGGGGACAACCGGGACTCTAACTATGGCTACACCTTC.